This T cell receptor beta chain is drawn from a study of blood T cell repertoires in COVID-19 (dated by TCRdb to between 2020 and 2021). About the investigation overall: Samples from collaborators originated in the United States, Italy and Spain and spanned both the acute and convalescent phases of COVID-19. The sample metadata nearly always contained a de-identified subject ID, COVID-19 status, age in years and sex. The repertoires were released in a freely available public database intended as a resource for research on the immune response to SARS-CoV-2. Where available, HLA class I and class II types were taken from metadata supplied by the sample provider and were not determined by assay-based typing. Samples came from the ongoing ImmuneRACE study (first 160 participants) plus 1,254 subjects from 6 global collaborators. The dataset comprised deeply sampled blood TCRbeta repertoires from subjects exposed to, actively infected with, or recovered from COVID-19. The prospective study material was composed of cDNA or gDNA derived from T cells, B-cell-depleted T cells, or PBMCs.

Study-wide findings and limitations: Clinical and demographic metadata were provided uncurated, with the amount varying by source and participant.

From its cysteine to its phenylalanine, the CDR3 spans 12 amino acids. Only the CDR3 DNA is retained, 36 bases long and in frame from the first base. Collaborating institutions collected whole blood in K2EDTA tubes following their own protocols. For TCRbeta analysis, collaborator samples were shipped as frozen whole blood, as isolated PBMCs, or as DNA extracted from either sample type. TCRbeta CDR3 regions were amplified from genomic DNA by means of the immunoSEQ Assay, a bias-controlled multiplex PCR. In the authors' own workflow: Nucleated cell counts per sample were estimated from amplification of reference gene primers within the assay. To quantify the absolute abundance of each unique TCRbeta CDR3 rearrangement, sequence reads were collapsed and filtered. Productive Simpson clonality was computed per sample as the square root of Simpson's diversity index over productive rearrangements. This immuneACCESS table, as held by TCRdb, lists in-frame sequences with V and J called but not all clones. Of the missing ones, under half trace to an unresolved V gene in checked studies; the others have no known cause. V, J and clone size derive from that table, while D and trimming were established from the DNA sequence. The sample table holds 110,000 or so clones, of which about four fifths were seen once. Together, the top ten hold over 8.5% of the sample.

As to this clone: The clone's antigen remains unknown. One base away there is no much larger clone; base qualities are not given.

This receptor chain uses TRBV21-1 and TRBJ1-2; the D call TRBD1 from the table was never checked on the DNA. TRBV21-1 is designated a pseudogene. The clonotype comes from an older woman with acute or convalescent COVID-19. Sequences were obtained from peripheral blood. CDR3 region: CARKWGHHGYTF. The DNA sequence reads TGTGCCAGGAAGTGGGGACACCATGGCTACACCTTC.